This T cell receptor beta chain was sequenced in a study of CD8 T cell repertoires and HIV-1 epitope variants. Study overall: Each of Twenty-five Gag and Nef epitope peptides stimulated a separate culture.

Only in-frame clones appear in the TCRdb table, and some are missing; sequencing was by immunoSEQ multiplex PCR. The sample lists about 5,200 clones, approximately 61% occurring once. Germline V gene lookup returns CDR1 SEHNR and CDR2 FQNEAQ (reference sequence). This CDR3 is built from 13 residues. With 3 bases removed from V and 5 bases from J, the gap between germline ends came to 7 bases. In regard to this clone: Its cognate antigen is unknown.

The V gene is TRBV7-9, the J gene TRBJ1-4; D uncertain. Sequenced: cultured CD8+ T cells derived from PBMCs. The source is a male donor with HIV. CDR3: CASSLGLNEKLFF. As DNA, the CDR3 is TGTGCCAGCAGCTTGGGCTTAAATGAAAAACTGTTTTTT.